Listed here is a single T cell receptor beta chain. Its antigen is unidentified. The CDR3 has 14 residues. V was clipped by 6 bases and J by 6 bases; unmatched bases: 7. Germline V gene data show CDR1 as KGHSH and CDR2 as LQKENI. These data belong to a study of cytomegalovirus exposure and HLA in healthy donors. Study-wide results and limits: A later analysis revealed that TCR association rates differed between HLA loci, peaking at DRB1 and bottoming out at HLA-C.

PCR was performed using 60 Vbeta and 13 Jbeta primers. Sequencing used immunoSEQ multiplex PCR; TCRdb keeps in-frame clones, though not all of them. The table lists fewer than 200,000 clones, about 83% of them singletons, with about 0.93% in the top ten. The chain has TRBV18 and TRBJ2-1; 8 nucleotides align to TRBD2. Sequenced: PBMCs. The source is a woman aged 30 to 39 in good health and CMV-seronegative. The DNA for the CDR3 is TGTGCCAGCTCGACGTTAACTAGCGGCAATGAGCAGTTCTTC. It codes for CASSTLTSGNEQFF. The whole variable domain, remainder taken from reference TRBV18 and TRBJ2-1, is NAGVMQNPRHLVRRRGQEARLRCSPMKGHSHVYWYRQLPEEGLKFMVYLQKENIIDESGMPKERFSAEFPKEGPSILRIQQVVRGDSAAYFCASSTLTSGNEQFFGPGTRLTVL.